Listed below are T cell receptor beta chains from one sample, sequenced in a study of immune evolution from preneoplasia to lung adenocarcinoma. Generated by immunoSEQ multiplex PCR, the TCRdb table keeps only in-frame clones and is missing some. The data contain about 8,200 clones, 82% of them singletons. The sequencing input was FFPE minimally invasive lung adenocarcinoma tissue. The receptors come from a person aged 70 to 80 with lung adenocarcinoma. The CDR3 runs from the conserved cysteine through the conserved F or W. D genes are given only for firm matches. A clone size is listed for some rows: how often the clone was seen (once, few, many), or a class if it is expanded.

j_call: TRBJ1-2; v_call: TRBV7-8; clone_size: once; d_call: TRBD1; cdr3_aa: CASSLVLQGGYGGYTF; cdr3_nt: TGTGCCAGCAGCTTAGTTTTACAGGGGGGGTACGGTGGCTACACCTTC
j_call: TRBJ1-2; v_call: TRBV6-1; clone_size: once; d_call: -; cdr3_aa: CASRGGAGKNYGYTF; cdr3_nt: TGTGCCAGCAGAGGAGGGGCCGGGAAGAACTATGGCTACACCTTC
j_call: TRBJ2-3; v_call: TRBV6-4; clone_size: -; d_call: -; cdr3_aa: CASRLRDTFTDTQYF; cdr3_nt: TGTGCCAGCAGGCTCCGGGACACCTTCACAGATACGCAGTATTTT
j_call: TRBJ2-5; v_call: TRBV30; clone_size: -; d_call: -; cdr3_aa: CAWSVNWGETQYF; cdr3_nt: TGTGCCTGGAGTGTAAACTGGGGAGAGACCCAGTACTTC
j_call: TRBJ1-3; v_call: TRBV2; clone_size: -; d_call: TRBD1; cdr3_aa: CASRSGTAGNTIYF; cdr3_nt: TGTGCCAGCAGGAGCGGGACAGCTGGAAACACCATATATTTT
j_call: TRBJ2-7; v_call: TRBV18; clone_size: -; d_call: -; cdr3_aa: CASSLGFGGPTIEQYF; cdr3_nt: TGTGCCAGCTCACTAGGCTTTGGGGGCCCTACGATAGAGCAGTACTTC
j_call: TRBJ1-1; v_call: TRBV25-1; clone_size: -; d_call: TRBD1; cdr3_aa: CASSEVGTGIWSAFF; cdr3_nt: TGTGCCAGCAGTGAAGTGGGGACAGGGATCTGGTCAGCTTTCTTT
j_call: TRBJ1-4; v_call: TRBV6-1; clone_size: once; d_call: -; cdr3_aa: CASSEGTEEEKLFF; cdr3_nt: TGTGCCAGCAGTGAAGGGACAGAGGAGGAAAAACTGTTTTTT
j_call: TRBJ1-1; v_call: TRBV4-1; clone_size: -; d_call: -; cdr3_aa: CASSQGQINMNTEAFF; cdr3_nt: TGCGCCAGCAGCCAAGGGCAGATCAACATGAACACTGAAGCTTTCTTT
j_call: TRBJ1-1; v_call: TRBV10-3; clone_size: few; d_call: TRBD1; cdr3_aa: CAISEGTGFNTEAFF; cdr3_nt: TGTGCCATCAGTGAAGGGACAGGGTTTAACACTGAAGCTTTCTTT
j_call: TRBJ2-5; v_call: TRBV29-1; clone_size: -; d_call: -; cdr3_aa: CSVSDSKETQYF; cdr3_nt: TGCAGCGTTTCGGATTCTAAAGAGACCCAGTACTTC
j_call: TRBJ1-1; v_call: TRBV7-3; clone_size: -; d_call: TRBD1; cdr3_aa: CASSRYRGDTEAFF; cdr3_nt: TGTGCCAGCAGCCGATACAGGGGTGACACTGAAGCTTTCTTT
j_call: TRBJ1-1; v_call: TRBV5-4; clone_size: few; d_call: -; cdr3_aa: CASSFTQGNTEAFF; cdr3_nt: TGTGCCAGCAGCTTTACCCAAGGGAACACTGAAGCTTTCTTT
j_call: TRBJ2-1; v_call: TRBV4-1; clone_size: -; d_call: TRBD1; cdr3_aa: CASSGDRGSYNEQFF; cdr3_nt: TGCGCCAGCAGTGGGGACAGGGGCTCCTACAATGAGCAGTTCTTC
j_call: TRBJ1-1; v_call: TRBV7-8; clone_size: -; d_call: -; cdr3_aa: CASGDRLMNTEAFF; cdr3_nt: TGTGCCAGCGGCGATAGACTTATGAACACTGAAGCTTTCTTT
j_call: TRBJ2-1; v_call: TRBV18; clone_size: few; d_call: -; cdr3_aa: CASSSARFYEQFF; cdr3_nt: TGTGCCAGCTCATCCGCGCGTTTCTATGAGCAGTTCTTC
j_call: TRBJ2-1; v_call: TRBV2; clone_size: few; d_call: TRBD2; cdr3_aa: CASSHRTSGSSNEQFF; cdr3_nt: TGTGCCAGCAGTCATCGGACTAGCGGGAGCTCGAATGAGCAGTTCTTC
j_call: TRBJ2-1; v_call: TRBV11-3; clone_size: -; d_call: -; cdr3_aa: CASSLLAGLNNEQFF; cdr3_nt: TGTGCCAGCAGCTTACTAGCAGGGTTGAACAATGAGCAGTTCTTC
j_call: TRBJ1-1; v_call: TRBV5-1; clone_size: -; d_call: -; cdr3_aa: CASSLGAQPGAEAFF; cdr3_nt: TGCGCCAGCAGCTTGGGCGCGCAGCCCGGTGCTGAAGCTTTCTTT
j_call: TRBJ1-1; v_call: TRBV30; clone_size: -; d_call: TRBD1; cdr3_aa: CAWSVYDRANTEAFF; cdr3_nt: TGTGCCTGGAGTGTCTACGACAGGGCAAACACTGAAGCTTTCTTT
j_call: TRBJ1-2; v_call: TRBV6-6; clone_size: -; d_call: -; cdr3_aa: CASSSYQENYGYTF; cdr3_nt: TGTGCCAGCAGTTCGTACCAGGAGAACTATGGCTACACCTTC
j_call: TRBJ2-5; v_call: TRBV6-6; clone_size: -; d_call: -; cdr3_aa: CASTRGAGGETQYF; cdr3_nt: TGTGCCAGCACCCGAGGGGCGGGCGGAGAGACCCAGTACTTC
j_call: TRBJ2-7; v_call: TRBV18; clone_size: -; d_call: TRBD2; cdr3_aa: CASSPGGTSGIYEQYF; cdr3_nt: TGTGCCAGCTCCCCCGGGGGGACTAGCGGGATTTACGAGCAGTACTTC
j_call: TRBJ2-7; v_call: TRBV2; clone_size: -; d_call: -; cdr3_aa: CASGAAYEQYF; cdr3_nt: TGTGCCAGCGGAGCCGCCTACGAGCAGTACTTC
j_call: TRBJ2-7; v_call: TRBV25-1; clone_size: -; d_call: -; cdr3_aa: CASSSGAGYEQYF; cdr3_nt: TGTGCCAGCAGCAGTGGGGCGGGCTACGAGCAGTACTTC
j_call: TRBJ2-7; v_call: TRBV5-1; clone_size: -; d_call: -; cdr3_aa: CASSLGLAPGSGEQYF; cdr3_nt: TGCGCCAGCAGCTTAGGGCTAGCGCCGGGCTCGGGGGAGCAGTACTTC
j_call: TRBJ2-5; v_call: TRBV5-4; clone_size: -; d_call: TRBD2; cdr3_aa: CASRSGLAGQETQYF; cdr3_nt: TGTGCCAGCAGATCGGGACTAGCGGGTCAAGAGACCCAGTACTTC
j_call: TRBJ2-4; v_call: TRBV29-1; clone_size: -; d_call: -; cdr3_aa: CSVVPQGGDIQYF; cdr3_nt: TGCAGCGTTGTCCCACAGGGCGGCGACATTCAGTACTTC
j_call: TRBJ1-2; v_call: TRBV7-8; clone_size: -; d_call: TRBD1; cdr3_aa: CASSLALGQARDYGYTF; cdr3_nt: TGTGCCAGCAGCTTAGCGCTAGGACAGGCCCGGGACTATGGCTACACCTTC
j_call: TRBJ2-2; v_call: TRBV7-2; clone_size: -; d_call: -; cdr3_aa: CASSLYGYGGNTGELFF; cdr3_nt: TGTGCCAGCAGCTTATATGGGTACGGCGGGAACACCGGGGAGCTGTTTTTT
j_call: TRBJ2-5; v_call: TRBV5-5; clone_size: -; d_call: -; cdr3_aa: CASSTSDWIETQYF; cdr3_nt: TGTGCCAGCAGCACCTCGGACTGGATTGAGACCCAGTACTTC
j_call: TRBJ2-1; v_call: TRBV7-9; clone_size: -; d_call: -; cdr3_aa: CASSPSGTSNEQFF; cdr3_nt: TGTGCCAGCAGCCCTTCCGGAACCTCGAATGAGCAGTTCTTC
j_call: TRBJ1-1; v_call: TRBV2; clone_size: -; d_call: -; cdr3_aa: CASVSITLMNTEAFF; cdr3_nt: TGTGCCAGCGTATCTATAACCCTCATGAACACTGAAGCTTTCTTT
j_call: TRBJ2-1; v_call: TRBV11-2; clone_size: once; d_call: TRBD1; cdr3_aa: CASSPHSGQHNEQFF; cdr3_nt: TGTGCCAGCAGCCCTCACTCGGGACAGCACAATGAGCAGTTCTTC
j_call: TRBJ2-3; v_call: TRBV27; clone_size: -; d_call: -; cdr3_aa: CASSFHGRGYTDTQYF; cdr3_nt: TGTGCCAGCAGTTTCCACGGAAGGGGGTACACAGATACGCAGTATTTT
j_call: TRBJ2-2; v_call: TRBV6-4; clone_size: -; d_call: -; cdr3_aa: CASSALAVTGELFF; cdr3_nt: TGTGCCAGCAGTGCACTAGCTGTCACCGGGGAGCTGTTTTTT
j_call: TRBJ1-5; v_call: TRBV5-8; clone_size: -; d_call: -; cdr3_aa: CASSLAGGRDQPQHF; cdr3_nt: TGTGCCAGCAGCTTGGCGGGGGGGAGGGATCAGCCCCAGCATTTT
j_call: TRBJ2-7; v_call: TRBV7-9; clone_size: -; d_call: -; cdr3_aa: CASSFWGRSYEQYF; cdr3_nt: TGTGCCAGCAGCTTTTGGGGGAGGTCCTACGAGCAGTACTTC
j_call: TRBJ1-5; v_call: TRBV19; clone_size: -; d_call: -; cdr3_aa: CASNDRFNQPQHF; cdr3_nt: TGTGCCAGTAACGATAGGTTCAATCAGCCCCAGCATTTT
j_call: TRBJ1-1; v_call: TRBV6-1; clone_size: once; d_call: -; cdr3_aa: CASTRGARPGLTFF; cdr3_nt: TGTGCCAGCACCAGAGGGGCCAGGCCGGGGTTGACTTTCTTT
j_call: TRBJ1-1; v_call: TRBV30; clone_size: -; d_call: -; cdr3_aa: CAWSARGVAFF; cdr3_nt: TGTGCCTGGAGTGCCAGGGGTGTAGCTTTCTTT
j_call: TRBJ2-3; v_call: TRBV7-8; clone_size: -; d_call: -; cdr3_aa: CASSLLGPDTQYF; cdr3_nt: TGTGCCAGCAGCTTACTAGGGCCAGATACGCAGTATTTT
j_call: TRBJ2-5; v_call: TRBV5-1; clone_size: -; d_call: TRBD1; cdr3_aa: CASSYQGDETQYF; cdr3_nt: TGCGCCAGCAGTTACCAGGGGGATGAGACCCAGTACTTC
j_call: TRBJ2-3; v_call: TRBV9; clone_size: -; d_call: TRBD2; cdr3_aa: CASSKTSGSTQDTQYF; cdr3_nt: TGTGCCAGCAGCAAAACTAGCGGGAGTACCCAAGATACGCAGTATTTT
j_call: TRBJ2-7; v_call: TRBV23-1; clone_size: -; d_call: -; cdr3_aa: CAKAGTGYYEQYF; cdr3_nt: TGCGCCAAGGCGGGGACCGGCTACTACGAGCAGTACTTC
j_call: TRBJ1-1; v_call: TRBV5-1; clone_size: -; d_call: TRBD1; cdr3_aa: CASSPGQGGWEAFF; cdr3_nt: TGCGCCAGCAGCCCTGGACAGGGAGGTTGGGAAGCTTTCTTT
j_call: TRBJ1-5; v_call: TRBV5-1; clone_size: once; d_call: -; cdr3_aa: CASSTDSNQPQHF; cdr3_nt: TGCGCCAGCAGCACCGATAGCAATCAGCCCCAGCATTTT
j_call: TRBJ2-3; v_call: TRBV6-5; clone_size: -; d_call: -; cdr3_aa: CASKTRGDSDTQYF; cdr3_nt: TGTGCCAGCAAGACCCGTGGGGATTCAGATACGCAGTATTTT
j_call: TRBJ2-1; v_call: TRBV7-8; clone_size: -; d_call: TRBD2; cdr3_aa: CASSFLAGAGDEQFF; cdr3_nt: TGTGCCAGCAGCTTTTTAGCGGGAGCCGGCGATGAGCAGTTCTTC
j_call: TRBJ2-3; v_call: TRBV7-9; clone_size: -; d_call: -; cdr3_aa: CASSLVSADTQYF; cdr3_nt: TGTGCCAGCAGCTTAGTAAGCGCAGATACGCAGTATTTT
j_call: TRBJ2-5; v_call: TRBV6-5; clone_size: -; d_call: -; cdr3_aa: CASSNTDKRRGTQYF; cdr3_nt: TGTGCCAGCAGCAATACAGATAAGAGACGAGGTACCCAGTACTTC
j_call: TRBJ2-7; v_call: TRBV7-9; clone_size: -; d_call: -; cdr3_aa: CARGGLNRDEQYF; cdr3_nt: TGTGCCCGAGGGGGGCTAAATAGGGACGAGCAGTACTTC